One sample yielded the 26 T cell receptor beta chains listed below, sequenced in a study of blood T cell repertoires in COVID-19. The assay was immunoSEQ multiplex PCR, and TCRdb's table has in-frame clones only and misses some. The sample has around 100,000 clones; less than 85% are singletons. The sample consisted of peripheral blood. These receptors originate from a man aged 70 or older with active or convalescent COVID-19.

The chain combines TRBV23-1 with TRBJ2-1; 7 bases map to TRBD2. TRBV23-1 has ORF status, its function being uncertain. The V and J ends lost 7 bases and 8 bases, in that order; junction bases with no gene match: 8. This CDR3 comprises 13 residues. CDR3 residues: CASNRGRRDEQFF. The CDR3 DNA follows: TGCGCCAGCAACCGCGGGAGACGGGATGAGCAGTTCTTC.

The V and J genes are TRBV19 and TRBJ1-2; D might be TRBD1 (6 bases). V lost 5 bases and J 8 bases, leaving 15 bases between the germline ends. The CDR3 length is 13 residues. Per germline, CDR1 LNHDA and CDR2 SQIVND (reference sequence). The CDR3 protein is CASSFSQGRGYTF. The CDR3 DNA reads as TGTGCCAGTAGTTTCTCACAGGGTCGAGGCTACACCTTC.

The V call is TRBV28, the J call TRBJ1-4; D is uncertain. Trimming shortened V by 5 bases and J by 8 bases, and 18 bases separated the two germline ends. Germline CDR1 and CDR2: MDHEN and SYDVKM. CDR3 length equals 15 residues. CDR3: CASSGRLWEEEKLFF. CDR3 coding DNA: TGTGCCAGCAGTGGACGACTGTGGGAGGAAGAAAAACTGTTTTTT.

This sequence joins TRBV9 and TRBJ2-1, with 9 bases matching TRBD2. The V gene end was trimmed by 3 bases and the J gene end by 2 bases; junction bases not matched to a gene: 3. This CDR3 is built from 15 residues. Germline CDR1 SGDLS, CDR2 YYNGEE. CDR3 nucleotides: TGTGCCAGCAGCGAGCGGGGGGACACCTACAATGAGCAGTTCTTC. Translation gives CASSERGDTYNEQFF. Combining the CDR3 with reference TRBV9 and TRBJ2-1 gives the whole variable domain DSGVTQTPKHLITATGQRVTLRCSPRSGDLSVYWYQQSLDQGLQFLIQYYNGEERAKGNILERFSAQQFPDLHSELNLSSLELGDSALYFCASSERGDTYNEQFFGPGTRLTVL.

The rearrangement links TRBV18 to TRBJ2-5; 7 bases fit TRBD1. The CDR3 is 16 residues long. The germline V gene has CDR1 KGHSH and CDR2 LQKENI. V lost 1 base, J lost 1 base, and 6 bases stayed unmatched. CDR3 in amino acids: CASSPLYRDSQETQYF. CDR3 in DNA: TGTGCCAGCTCACCACTCTACCGGGACAGCCAAGAGACCCAGTACTTC.

V gene TRBV19 combines with J gene TRBJ2-2; no reliable D call. This CDR3 region has 14 residues. Germline V gives CDR1 LNHDA, CDR2 SQIVND (reference sequence). The germline V and J ends were trimmed by 3 bases and 3 bases, with 8 bases remaining between them. CDR3 amino acids: CASSISIHTGELFF. DNA of the CDR3: TGTGCCAGTAGTATCAGTATCCACACCGGGGAGCTGTTTTTT.

In its sample, this clone was seen a few times. The V call is TRBV11-2, the J call TRBJ2-7; D may be TRBD2 (6 bases). CDR1 is SGHAT and CDR2 is FQNNGV in the germline V gene. The length of the CDR3 is 11 residues. V lost 3 bases and J 8 bases, leaving 8 bases between the germline ends. CDR3 bases: TGTGCCAGCAGCTTCGGGGGAAAGCAGTACTTC. Translated: CASSFGGKQYF.

The chain is built from TRBV11-3 and TRBJ1-4; perhaps TRBD1 as D (6 bases). There are 15 residues in the CDR3. V was clipped by 2 bases and J by 4 bases, with 11 bases between them. Germline V CDR1 and CDR2: SGHNT, YENEEA. CDR3 bases: TGTGCCAGCAGCTTACCCCGGACAGTTAATGAAAAACTGTTTTTT. Its protein is CASSLPRTVNEKLFF.

The rearrangement links TRBV12-3 or TRBV12-4 to TRBJ1-2, with 7 nucleotides matching TRBD1. Germline trimming cut 6 bases from V and 4 bases from J; bases unmatched to any gene: 5. The CDR3 contains 13 residues. The CDR3 DNA follows: TGTGCCAGCAGGACAGGGAGAGGCTATGGCTACACCTTC. Translation gives CASRTGRGYGYTF.

The J gene is TRBJ1-4, the V gene TRBV18; the D gene is possibly TRBD1 (5 bases). This CDR3 comprises 14 residues. Trimming removed 4 bases at V and 8 bases at J, with 14 bases between. Germline assignment: CDR1 KGHSH and CDR2 LQKENI. The CDR3 DNA follows: TGTGCCAGCTCACGATCCAGGGAAGGAGAAAAACTGTTTTTT. It codes for CASSRSREGEKLFF.

The V and J genes are TRBV5-1 and TRBJ2-3; 9 nucleotides match TRBD1. CDR3 length equals 15 residues. Trimming at V came to 4 bases and at J to 3 bases, leaving 6 bases not matched to a gene. Germline V lookup: CDR1 SGHRS, CDR2 YFSETQ. The CDR3 DNA reads as TGCGCCAGCAGCCTACAGGGGGCGAGGACAGATACGCAGTATTTT. It translates to CASSLQGARTDTQYF.

CDR3 residues: CASTETGGARYTF. The CDR3 DNA follows: TGTGCCAGTACCGAGACAGGGGGTGCACGCTACACCTTC. The rearrangement links TRBV5-6 to TRBJ1-2, with 9 bases identical to TRBD1. J was trimmed by 9 bases and V by 8 bases; bases with no gene match: 11. CDR1 and CDR2 (germline): SGHDT, YYEEEE. The CDR3 is 13 residues long.

This chain uses TRBV27 with TRBJ1-2; 7 nucleotides align to TRBD1. J was trimmed by 1 base and V by 7 bases; bases with no gene match: 12. From germline, CDR1 is MNHEY and CDR2 SMNVEV (reference sequence). This CDR3 region has 16 residues. CDR3 in amino acids: CASTTRGRGVNYGYTF. The CDR3 DNA sequence: TGTGCCAGCACCACCCGAGGCAGGGGGGTTAACTATGGCTACACCTTC.

This chain connects TRBV6-5 to TRBJ1-2; the match to TRBD1 covers 8 bases. Looked up from germline, CDR1 is MNHEY and CDR2 is SVGAGI. The CDR3 spans 16 residues. V shed 0 bases, J shed 2 bases, and the junction held 5 bases outside the gene matches. The CDR3 sequence is CASSYSMAGGNYGYTF. The CDR3 bases are TGTGCCAGCAGTTACTCGATGGCAGGGGGCAACTATGGCTACACCTTC.

The chain carries TRBV30 and TRBJ2-2; TRBD2 is a possible D gene (5 bases). The CDR3 has 13 residues. The V and J ends lost 5 bases and 4 bases respectively, with 11 bases between them. Germline V gene sequence: CDR1 GTSNPN, CDR2 SVGIG (reference sequence). The CDR3 region is CAWHRGTTGELFF. Here the CDR3 DNA reads TGTGCCTGGCATCGGGGTACCACCGGGGAGCTGTTTTTT.

This clone was observed a handful of times. Written as DNA, the CDR3 is TGTGCCAGCAGCCCCCCGGGCGGACAGGGATACAATGAGCAGTTCTTC. Translation gives CASSPPGGQGYNEQFF. The chain recombines TRBV27 with TRBJ2-1; TRBD1 matches 8 bases. The V and J ends lost 6 bases and 4 bases, in that order; junction bases with no gene match: 11. Germline-derived CDR1 and CDR2 are MNHEY and SMNVEV (reference sequence). The CDR3 loop spans 16 amino acids.

The genes are TRBV20-1 and TRBJ1-5; D perhaps matches TRBD1 (5 bases). CDR3 length equals 15 residues. From germline, CDR1 is DFQATT and CDR2 SNEGSKA (reference sequence). V was cut by 3 bases and J by 3 bases, with 15 bases left in between. DNA of the CDR3: TGCAGTGCTAGTAATCCTAAAGGGGACAATCAGCCCCAGCATTTT. It translates to CSASNPKGDNQPQHF.

In its sample, this clone was seen a few times. V gene TRBV19 combines with J gene TRBJ1-6, with unresolved D. Germline lookup yields CDR1 LNHDA and CDR2 SQIVND (reference sequence). With 5 bases removed from V and 0 bases from J, the gap between germline ends came to 11 bases. The CDR3 loop spans 16 amino acids. The CDR3 DNA sequence: TGTGCCAGTAGTCCTCGTTGGAGCTCCTATAATTCACCCCTCCACTTT. Translation gives CASSPRWSSYNSPLHF.

The chain is built from TRBV7-3 and TRBJ2-3, with D tentatively TRBD2 (6 bases). Trimming took off 5 bases at V and 5 bases at J, with 14 bases between the two ends. The CDR3 loop spans 14 amino acids. Germline-derived CDR1 and CDR2 are SGHTA and FQGTGA. This CDR3 is CASSPSRGGDTQYF. The CDR3 DNA follows: TGTGCCAGCAGCCCAAGCCGGGGAGGAGATACGCAGTATTTT.

The chain uses TRBV9 and TRBJ1-2; no firm D call. The germline gives CDR1 SGDLS, CDR2 YYNGEE. CDR3 length: 13 residues. The V end was cut by 0 bases, the J end by 4 bases, with 7 bases between. CDR3 loop: CASSVGAIYGYTF. CDR3 DNA sequence: TGTGCCAGCAGCGTAGGAGCGATCTATGGCTACACCTTC.

This chain connects TRBV5-6 to TRBJ2-3, with D perhaps matching TRBD2 (6 bases). The CDR3 loop spans 17 amino acids. Trimming cost V 1 base and J 0 bases, with 15 bases left between them. Germline values: CDR1 SGHDT, CDR2 YYEEEE. The CDR3: CASSLLLGGLSTDTQYF. In DNA, the CDR3 is TGTGCCAGCAGCTTGCTCCTGGGGGGTCTAAGCACAGATACGCAGTATTTT.

The V and J genes are TRBV9 and TRBJ2-7; TRBD1 is a possible D gene (6 bases). The CDR3 totals 13 residues. Germline assignment: CDR1 SGDLS and CDR2 YYNGEE. The V end lost 0 bases, the J end lost 2 bases, and 6 bases lay between the germline ends. DNA of the CDR3: TGTGCCAGCAGCGTAGGGACAGCCTACGAGCAGTACTTC. Translation: CASSVGTAYEQYF.

The genes are TRBV29-1 and TRBJ1-1; the D gene is possibly TRBD1 (5 bases). CDR1 and CDR2 (germline): SQVTM, ANQGSEA. The germline V and J ends were trimmed by 5 bases and 0 bases, with 13 bases remaining between them. The length of the CDR3 is 14 residues. The CDR3 sequence: CSVRRTNLNTEAFF. In DNA form, the CDR3 reads TGCAGCGTTCGCCGGACAAACCTGAACACTGAAGCTTTCTTT.

This chain connects TRBV3-1 (or the pseudogene TRBV3-2) to TRBJ1-5; the match to TRBD1 covers 7 bases. After removal of 8 bases from V and 5 bases from J, the junction contained 9 bases not matched to a gene. The germline V gene encodes CDR1 LGHDT and CDR2 YNNKEL (reference sequence). The CDR3 has 14 residues. CDR3 residues: CASGPGQPYQPQHF. The CDR3 coding sequence is TGTGCCAGCGGACCGGGACAGCCTTATCAGCCCCAGCATTTT.

There are a few counts of this clone. The chain employs TRBV15 and TRBJ1-2, with 8 bases lining up with TRBD1. CDR3 length: 18 residues. Trimming at V came to 0 bases and at J to 0 bases, leaving 9 bases not matched to a gene. Germline loops: CDR1 LNHNV, CDR2 YYDKDF (reference sequence). The CDR3 here is CATSRDFQGAVTNYGYTF. CDR3 sequence (DNA): TGTGCCACCAGCAGAGACTTTCAGGGGGCGGTGACTAACTATGGCTACACCTTC.

The rearrangement links TRBV5-5 to TRBJ1-1; maybe TRBD1 (6 bases). Per germline, CDR1 SGHKS and CDR2 YYEKEE (reference sequence). CDR3 length: 15 residues. Deletions cut 4 bases from V and 4 bases from J, with 17 bases between. CDR3 sequence: CASSIAGGRFTEAFF. DNA for the CDR3: TGTGCCAGCAGCATAGCGGGGGGGCGCTTCACTGAAGCTTTCTTT.